The 10 T cell receptor beta chains presented below share a single source sample, sequenced in a study of CD4 and CD8 cells across lung adenocarcinoma regions. TCRdb reprocessed the PCR reads via MiXCR and lists one record per CDR3 protein. Among just under 10,000 distinct CDR3 sequences listed, 40% to 55% were seen once. Sequenced input: CD4+ T cells from the margin of a lung tumor. These receptors were taken from a male donor with lung adenocarcinoma. The CD4 and CD8 labels of this study may be unreliable.

The V call is TRBV6-1, the J call TRBJ2-5; D is possibly TRBD1 or TRBD2 (5 bases each). Trimming took 2 bases from V and 4 from J, leaving 17 bases between them. This CDR3 region has 16 residues. Germline values: CDR1 MNHNS, CDR2 SASEGT. The CDR3 nucleotides are TGTGCCAGCAGTGAATGGGACGCAGGCGGAAGAGAGACCCAGTACTTC. Protein product: CASSEWDAGGRETQYF.

By share, this clonotype counts as large. The chain couples TRBV6-6 to TRBJ2-1; no firm D call. CDR1 is MNHNY and CDR2 is SVGAGI in the germline V gene (reference sequence). The V gene lost 3 bases and the J gene lost 6 bases, with 6 bases spanning the gap. CDR3 length: 12 residues. CDR3 DNA sequence: TGTGCCAGCAGTTATACGGTCAATGAGCAGTTCTTC. Its translation: CASSYTVNEQFF.

The gene calls are TRBV6-1 and TRBJ2-3; 11 nucleotides match TRBD2. The J call may be incorrect, as the DNA end agrees better with TRBJ2-7. The V gene's germline CDR1 is MNHNS and CDR2 SASEGT. There are 19 residues in the CDR3. The CDR3 here is CASTSARLAGLCAKNTQYF. Written as DNA, the CDR3 is TGTGCCAGCACCTCCGCCCGACTAGCGGGGCTATGTGCCAAAAATACGCAGTACTTC.

This clonotype was seen only a few times. This rearrangement joins TRBV6-1 to TRBJ2-5; TRBD1 matches 7 bases. The CDR3 sequence is 20 residues long. Germline V gene lookup returns CDR1 MNHNS and CDR2 SASEGT. The J segment lost 5 bases and the V segment lost 5 bases, leaving 26 bases of the junction unmatched. CDR3 protein: CASSPRNRGLRAPQSETQYF. In nucleotides, the CDR3 is TGTGCCAGCAGTCCGCGGAACAGGGGCTTAAGAGCCCCACAATCCGAGACCCAGTACTTC.

The CDR3: CASSSYFLGPHNEQFF. The CDR3 nucleotides are TGTGCCAGCAGCTCCTATTTTTTAGGCCCCCACAATGAGCAGTTCTTC. V is TRBV7-6 and J is TRBJ2-1, with D unclear. CDR1 is SGHVS, CDR2 FNYEAQ, per germline. V was cut by 4 bases and J by 5 bases, with 18 bases left in between. There are 16 residues in the CDR3. Supplemented by reference TRBV7-6 and TRBJ2-1, the full variable domain reads GAGVSQSPRYKVTKRGQDVALRCDPISGHVSLYWYRQALGQGPEFLTYFNYEAQQDKSGLPNDRFSAERPEGSISTLTIQRTEQRDSAMYRCASSSYFLGPHNEQFFGPGTRLTVL.

This clonotype is labeled large (0.1 to 1%). The gene calls are TRBV6-5 and TRBJ2-5; 7 nucleotides line up with TRBD2. Germline CDR1 reads MNHEY; CDR2 reads SVGAGI. The CDR3 covers 18 residues. Trimming cost V 4 bases and J 2 bases; bases outside gene matches: 16. CDR3 in amino acids: CASSSPTFASGDQETQYF. CDR3 sequence (DNA): TGTGCCAGCAGTTCCCCCACTTTCGCTAGCGGAGATCAAGAGACCCAGTACTTC.

V usage is TRBV12-3 or TRBV12-4 and J usage is TRBJ2-4; D is unresolved. CDR3 length: 15 amino acids. Trimming removed 6 bases at V and 4 bases at J, with 16 bases between. The CDR3 DNA reads TGTGCCAGCAGCAGTAGGAACACACGAAAAAACATTCAGTACTTC. This encodes CASSSRNTRKNIQYF.

V and J are TRBV6-1 and TRBJ2-1; 8 positions match TRBD2. The J call may not be correct, given that the DNA end is closer to TRBJ2-5. Germline values: CDR1 MNHNS, CDR2 SASEGT. The CDR3 totals 12 residues. This chain's CDR3 is CASSGGGETQYF. CDR3 in DNA: TGTGCCAGCAGCGGGGGGGGGGAGACCCAGTACTTC.

The genes are TRBV6-5 and TRBJ1-3; weak D call: TRBD1 (6 bases). The CDR3 is 15 residues long. Trimming removed 2 bases at V and 2 bases at J, with 10 bases between. Germline V gene lookup returns CDR1 MNHEY and CDR2 SVGAGI. CDR3 loop: CASSYRNRAGNTIYF. The DNA for the CDR3 is TGTGCCAGCAGTTACAGGAACAGGGCTGGAAACACCATATATTTT.

The CDR3 DNA reads TGTGCCAGCAGCTCCTCTAGCGGGGGGGCCCAAGATACGCAGTATTTT. This translates into CASSSSSGGAQDTQYF. This chain uses TRBV7-2 with TRBJ2-3; TRBD2 aligns across 12 bases. The CDR3 contains 16 residues. CDR1 and CDR2 from the germline V gene are SGHTA and FQGNSA. V trimming: 4 bases; J trimming: 5 bases; junction bases outside the gene matches: 7.